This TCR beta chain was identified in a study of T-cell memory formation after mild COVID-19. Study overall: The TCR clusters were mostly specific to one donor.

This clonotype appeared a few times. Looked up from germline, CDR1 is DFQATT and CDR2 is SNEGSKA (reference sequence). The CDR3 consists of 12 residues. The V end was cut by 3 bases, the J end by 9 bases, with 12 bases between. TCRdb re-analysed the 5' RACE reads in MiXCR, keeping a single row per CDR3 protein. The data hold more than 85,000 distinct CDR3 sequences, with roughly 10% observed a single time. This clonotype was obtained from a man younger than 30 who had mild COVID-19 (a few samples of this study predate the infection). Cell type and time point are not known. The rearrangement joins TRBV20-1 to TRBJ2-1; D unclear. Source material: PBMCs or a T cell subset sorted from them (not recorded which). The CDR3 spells CSASGRSSEQFF. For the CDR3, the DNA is TGCAGTGCTAGCGGGCGGTCGAGTGAGCAGTTCTTC.